The clone carrying this TCR beta chain was detected ten times or more. Its target is unknown. The source material, RNA transcripts, was used to amplify TCR beta CDR3 regions. TCR CDR3 regions were first amplified by RT-PCR with HTBI primers. TCRdb re-called the multiplex PCR reads with MiXCR, one entry per CDR3 protein. The table includes 600,000 to 700,000 distinct CDR3 sequences, 45% detected once. The V and J ends lost 5 bases and 7 bases respectively, with 18 bases between them. CDR1 is SGHTA and CDR2 is FQGNSA in the germline V gene. The CDR3 totals 16 residues. The source of the sample is a study of T cells in Graves' hyperthyroidism and ophthalmopathy. Study-wide findings and caveats: By a 13 V-J model, ophthalmopathy was set apart from stable hyperthyroidism. The model identified upcoming ophthalmopathy a median approximately seven months ahead of onset. Peripheral blood also featured most of the thyroid clonotypes expanded above 0.001.

On the basis of clinical symptoms, serum thyroxine and TRAb, thyroid ultrasound and orbital computed tomography, diagnoses were made. The sequence was obtained from an adult man with Graves' disease, either hyperthyroidism or ophthalmopathy (not recorded which). The source material was peripheral blood or thyroid tissue (not recorded which). This rearrangement joins TRBV7-2 to TRBJ1-6; no reliable D call. The CDR3 nucleotides read TGTGCCAGCAGCCCAACCGCCTGGTCGGGAAATTCACCCCTCCACTTT. Its translation: CASSPTAWSGNSPLHF.